This T cell receptor beta chain is from a study of CD8 T cells in Susac syndrome. The CDR3 has 12 amino acids. V lost 3 bases, J lost 0 bases, and 5 bases lay in between. Per the germline V gene, CDR1 is GTSNPN and CDR2 is SVGIG (reference sequence). Reverse transcription of 0.5 to 1 ug RNA was performed with random hexamers. TCRdb re-derived calls from the immunoSEQ multiplex PCR reads in MiXCR, one entry per CDR3 protein. This table has approximately 180,000 distinct CDR3 sequences, nearly 97% appearing once. The origin of this receptor is a human donor with multiple sclerosis. Sequenced: CD4+ T cells from PBMCs. V is TRBV30 and J is TRBJ2-5; D unresolved. Here the CDR3 DNA reads TGTGCCTGGAGGGCGGACCAAGAGACCCAGTACTTC. Amino acid sequence: CAWRADQETQYF.